A selection of T cell receptor beta chains follows, all from one sample in a study of response to subunit inactivated influenza vaccine. TCRdb called the RT-PCR reads again in MiXCR, with one record for every CDR3 protein. Of 450,000 to 500,000 distinct CDR3 sequences listed, 9.5% to 12% are singletons. The source material was PBMCs from blood, sampled more than 35 days after vaccination. The receptor set was obtained from a man over 45 who received an inactivated influenza vaccine. CDR3s include the opening cysteine and the closing phenylalanine or tryptophan. D genes are given only for firm matches. A clone size is listed for some rows: how often the clone was seen (once, few, many), or a class if it is expanded.

j_call: TRBJ2-7; clone_size: many; v_call: TRBV3-1; d_call: NA; cdr3_aa: CASSHTVGSYEQYF; cdr3_nt: TGTGCCAGCAGCCATACGGTGGGTAGCTACGAGCAGTACTTC
j_call: TRBJ2-3; clone_size: NA; v_call: TRBV3-1; d_call: NA; cdr3_aa: CASSQGLGFTDTQYF; cdr3_nt: TGTGCCAGCAGCCAAGGCTTGGGGTTCACAGATACGCAGTATTTT
j_call: TRBJ2-3; clone_size: NA; v_call: TRBV11-2; d_call: TRBD2; cdr3_aa: CASSPVQLAGGRNTQYF; cdr3_nt: TGTGCCAGCAGCCCGGTCCAACTAGCGGGGGGGCGGAATACGCAGTATTTT
j_call: TRBJ2-7; clone_size: many; v_call: TRBV20-1; d_call: NA; cdr3_aa: CSARDLGLESSYEQYF; cdr3_nt: TGCAGTGCTAGAGATCTGGGACTGGAAAGCTCCTACGAGCAGTACTTC
j_call: TRBJ2-7; clone_size: few; v_call: TRBV11-2; d_call: NA; cdr3_aa: CASSLVREQYF; cdr3_nt: TGTGCCAGCAGCTTAGTTCGCGAGCAGTACTTC
j_call: TRBJ2-3; clone_size: NA; v_call: TRBV2; d_call: NA; cdr3_aa: CASSKKRRGVVGTDTQYF; cdr3_nt: TGTGCCAGCAGTAAAAAGAGAAGGGGGGTTGTTGGCACAGATACGCAGTATTTT
j_call: TRBJ1-5; clone_size: NA; v_call: TRBV7-9; d_call: NA; cdr3_aa: CASSAGGGQPQHF; cdr3_nt: TGTGCCAGCAGCGCGGGAGGGGGACAGCCCCAGCATTTT
j_call: TRBJ2-2; clone_size: few; v_call: TRBV24-1; d_call: TRBD1; cdr3_aa: CATSVPAGTGDTGELFF; cdr3_nt: TGTGCCACCAGTGTCCCTGCCGGGACAGGGGACACCGGGGAGCTGTTTTTT
j_call: TRBJ2-1; clone_size: few; v_call: TRBV7-6; d_call: NA; cdr3_aa: CASSFAKYEDPKNEQFF; cdr3_nt: TGTGCCAGCAGCTTCGCTAAATATGAGGACCCTAAGAATGAGCAGTTCTTC
j_call: TRBJ2-3; clone_size: NA; v_call: TRBV11-2; d_call: TRBD2; cdr3_aa: CASSRGLAGVGTQYF; cdr3_nt: TGTGCCAGCAGCCGGGGACTAGCGGGAGTCGGTACGCAGTATTTT
j_call: TRBJ2-2; clone_size: many; v_call: TRBV6-2/TRBV6-3; d_call: NA; cdr3_aa: CASSPGRNTGELFF; cdr3_nt: TGTGCCAGCAGTCCAGGACGGAACACCGGGGAGCTGTTTTTT
j_call: TRBJ2-1; clone_size: NA; v_call: TRBV15; d_call: NA; cdr3_aa: CATSRDSGRYNEQFF; cdr3_nt: TGTGCCACCAGCAGAGATAGTGGGAGGTACAATGAGCAGTTCTTC
j_call: TRBJ2-2; clone_size: NA; v_call: TRBV7-8; d_call: NA; cdr3_aa: CASSLPAVGNTGELFF; cdr3_nt: TGTGCCAGCAGCTTACCGGCTGTTGGAAACACCGGGGAGCTGTTTTTT
j_call: TRBJ2-6; clone_size: many; v_call: TRBV5-1; d_call: TRBD1; cdr3_aa: CASSLGGTGTPGANVLTF; cdr3_nt: TGCGCCAGCAGCTTGGGGGGGACAGGAACCCCTGGGGCCAACGTCCTGACTTTC
j_call: TRBJ2-5; clone_size: many; v_call: TRBV12-3/TRBV12-4; d_call: NA; cdr3_aa: CASTLAGAGETQYF; cdr3_nt: TGTGCCAGCACCCTCGCGGGGGCAGGAGAGACCCAGTACTTC
j_call: TRBJ2-3; clone_size: many; v_call: TRBV5-6; d_call: NA; cdr3_aa: CASSTTDTQYF; cdr3_nt: TGTGCCAGCAGTACCACAGATACGCAGTATTTT
j_call: TRBJ2-3; clone_size: few; v_call: TRBV20-1; d_call: TRBD2; cdr3_aa: CSADLAGGFIRTDTQYF; cdr3_nt: TGCAGTGCCGATCTAGCGGGGGGCTTCATCCGCACAGATACGCAGTATTTT
j_call: TRBJ2-1; clone_size: many; v_call: TRBV20-1; d_call: NA; cdr3_aa: CSAPGRTNTDEQFF; cdr3_nt: TGCAGTGCTCCAGGGCGGACAAACACGGATGAGCAGTTCTTC
j_call: TRBJ2-2; clone_size: NA; v_call: TRBV9; d_call: NA; cdr3_aa: CASSTRSNTGELFF; cdr3_nt: TGTGCCAGCAGCACGAGGTCGAACACCGGGGAGCTGTTTTTT
j_call: TRBJ2-2; clone_size: few; v_call: TRBV6-5; d_call: NA; cdr3_aa: CASSQPFGELFF; cdr3_nt: TGTGCCAGCAGCCAACCTTTCGGGGAGCTGTTTTTT
j_call: TRBJ1-1; clone_size: few; v_call: TRBV11-2; d_call: TRBD1; cdr3_aa: CASSSQGANPKAFF; cdr3_nt: TGTGCCAGCAGCTCGCAGGGGGCGAACCCCAAAGCTTTCTTT
j_call: TRBJ2-2; clone_size: few; v_call: TRBV21-1; d_call: NA; cdr3_aa: CASSKLEITGELFF; cdr3_nt: TGTGCCAGCAGCAAACTTGAGATAACCGGGGAGCTGTTTTTT
j_call: TRBJ2-3; clone_size: NA; v_call: TRBV7-2; d_call: NA; cdr3_aa: CASSLGGYRTDTQYF; cdr3_nt: TGTGCCAGCAGCTTAGGAGGGTACCGCACAGATACGCAGTATTTT
j_call: TRBJ2-1; clone_size: few; v_call: TRBV20-1; d_call: TRBD1; cdr3_aa: CSAPWDRGTNEQFF; cdr3_nt: TGCAGTGCACCCTGGGACAGGGGGACCAATGAGCAGTTCTTC
j_call: TRBJ1-4; clone_size: many; v_call: TRBV7-2; d_call: NA; cdr3_aa: CASSLVGSVGEKLFF; cdr3_nt: TGTGCCAGCAGCTTAGTCGGTTCGGTGGGTGAAAAACTGTTTTTT
j_call: TRBJ1-1; clone_size: NA; v_call: TRBV29-1; d_call: NA; cdr3_aa: CSVDAEGKAFF; cdr3_nt: TGCAGCGTTGATGCGGAAGGAAAAGCTTTCTTT
j_call: TRBJ2-2; clone_size: many; v_call: TRBV3-1; d_call: TRBD1; cdr3_aa: CASSLDRVATGELFF; cdr3_nt: TGTGCCAGCAGCCTGGACAGGGTTGCCACCGGGGAGCTGTTTTTT
j_call: TRBJ2-3; clone_size: NA; v_call: TRBV10-3; d_call: TRBD2; cdr3_aa: CAISTQRDTDTQYF; cdr3_nt: TGTGCCATCAGTACGCAGCGGGACACAGATACGCAGTATTTT
j_call: TRBJ2-1; clone_size: NA; v_call: TRBV5-1; d_call: NA; cdr3_aa: CASSRGKKTYNEQFF; cdr3_nt: TGCGCCAGCAGCCGTGGGAAAAAAACCTACAATGAGCAGTTCTTC
j_call: TRBJ2-7; clone_size: few; v_call: TRBV27; d_call: NA; cdr3_aa: CASSWQGSSYEQYF; cdr3_nt: TGTGCCAGCAGTTGGCAGGGAAGCTCCTACGAGCAGTACTTC
j_call: TRBJ2-2; clone_size: many; v_call: TRBV5-1; d_call: TRBD1; cdr3_aa: CASSPKDRGLLPNTGELFF; cdr3_nt: TGCGCCAGCAGCCCCAAGGACAGGGGGCTCCTCCCGAACACCGGGGAGCTGTTTTTT
j_call: TRBJ2-3; clone_size: few; v_call: TRBV27; d_call: NA; cdr3_aa: CASRRKMGVDTQYF; cdr3_nt: TGTGCCAGCAGAAGAAAGATGGGGGTCGATACGCAGTATTTT
j_call: TRBJ1-5; clone_size: NA; v_call: TRBV6-1; d_call: TRBD1; cdr3_aa: CASLDRVLNQPQHF; cdr3_nt: TGTGCCAGCCTAGACAGGGTCCTCAATCAGCCCCAGCATTTT
j_call: TRBJ1-2; clone_size: few; v_call: TRBV5-1; d_call: NA; cdr3_aa: CASSLNGGQGYTF; cdr3_nt: TGCGCCAGCAGCTTGAATGGTGGCCAGGGCTACACCTTC
j_call: TRBJ2-5; clone_size: many; v_call: TRBV5-1; d_call: TRBD2; cdr3_aa: CASTFGTSGLQETQYF; cdr3_nt: TGCGCCAGCACATTTGGAACTAGCGGGCTTCAAGAGACCCAGTACTTC
j_call: TRBJ2-5; clone_size: NA; v_call: TRBV14; d_call: TRBD2; cdr3_aa: CASSQASGGQETQYF; cdr3_nt: TGTGCCAGCAGCCAAGCCTCGGGGGGGCAAGAGACCCAGTACTTC
j_call: TRBJ2-2; clone_size: many; v_call: TRBV7-2; d_call: TRBD2; cdr3_aa: CASKSAGGTGELFF; cdr3_nt: TGTGCCAGCAAATCGGCGGGGGGGACCGGGGAGCTGTTTTTT
j_call: TRBJ2-1; clone_size: NA; v_call: TRBV9; d_call: TRBD2; cdr3_aa: CASSSSLGSGRRNEQFF; cdr3_nt: TGTGCCAGCAGCTCTTCTTTAGGGAGCGGGAGGAGAAATGAGCAGTTCTTC
j_call: TRBJ2-7; clone_size: many; v_call: TRBV20-1; d_call: TRBD2; cdr3_aa: CSARDRLAGVYEQYF; cdr3_nt: TGCAGTGCTAGAGATAGGCTAGCGGGAGTATACGAGCAGTACTTC
j_call: TRBJ2-1; clone_size: NA; v_call: TRBV6-1; d_call: NA; cdr3_aa: CASSTPRQGYNEQFF; cdr3_nt: TGTGCCAGCAGTACGCCCCGGCAGGGCTACAATGAGCAGTTCTTC
j_call: TRBJ1-1; clone_size: many; v_call: TRBV6-5; d_call: TRBD1; cdr3_aa: CASSYGTGGAYTEAFF; cdr3_nt: TGTGCCAGCAGTTACGGGACAGGGGGCGCGTACACTGAAGCTTTCTTT
j_call: TRBJ2-3; clone_size: NA; v_call: TRBV12-3/TRBV12-4; d_call: NA; cdr3_aa: CATRLADTQYF; cdr3_nt: TGTGCCACCCGACTAGCAGATACGCAGTATTTT
j_call: TRBJ2-7; clone_size: few; v_call: TRBV3-1; d_call: TRBD2; cdr3_aa: CASSRLAGYSEQYF; cdr3_nt: TGTGCCAGCAGCCGACTAGCGGGATACAGCGAGCAGTACTTC
j_call: TRBJ2-7; clone_size: few; v_call: TRBV24-1; d_call: NA; cdr3_aa: CATSDPSTGSYEQYF; cdr3_nt: TGTGCCACCAGTGACCCGTCGACAGGCTCCTACGAGCAGTACTTC
j_call: TRBJ2-1; clone_size: NA; v_call: TRBV11-3; d_call: NA; cdr3_aa: CASSLGGGGDNEQFF; cdr3_nt: TGTGCCAGCAGCTTAGGTGGAGGAGGCGACAATGAGCAGTTCTTC
j_call: TRBJ2-2; clone_size: NA; v_call: TRBV5-5; d_call: TRBD2; cdr3_aa: CASSLGGGLAAFTGELFF; cdr3_nt: TGTGCCAGCAGCTTGGGAGGGGGACTAGCTGCTTTCACCGGGGAGCTGTTTTTT
j_call: TRBJ2-7; clone_size: few; v_call: TRBV7-2; d_call: NA; cdr3_aa: CASSLDWTAYEQYF; cdr3_nt: TGTGCCAGCAGCTTGGATTGGACAGCCTACGAGCAGTACTTC
j_call: TRBJ2-1; clone_size: NA; v_call: TRBV12-3/TRBV12-4; d_call: TRBD1; cdr3_aa: CASSFEDRGYNEQFF; cdr3_nt: TGTGCCAGCAGTTTTGAGGACAGGGGCTACAATGAGCAGTTCTTC
j_call: TRBJ1-5; clone_size: many; v_call: TRBV7-2; d_call: TRBD1; cdr3_aa: CASSTVDRGDQPQHF; cdr3_nt: TGTGCCAGCAGCACAGTCGACAGGGGAGATCAGCCCCAGCATTTT
j_call: TRBJ2-6; clone_size: NA; v_call: TRBV4-3; d_call: NA; cdr3_aa: CASSHGGTALGLSGANVLTF; cdr3_nt: TGCGCCAGCAGCCACGGAGGGACTGCCCTTGGGCTTTCTGGGGCCAACGTCCTGACTTTC
j_call: TRBJ2-3; clone_size: NA; v_call: TRBV6-2/TRBV6-3; d_call: TRBD2; cdr3_aa: CASSYFTSGMNTDTQYF; cdr3_nt: TGTGCCAGCAGTTACTTCACTAGCGGGATGAACACAGATACGCAGTATTTT
j_call: TRBJ2-5; clone_size: NA; v_call: TRBV23-1; d_call: NA; cdr3_aa: CASSQFWISETQYF; cdr3_nt: TGCGCCAGCAGTCAATTTTGGATATCCGAGACCCAGTACTTC
j_call: TRBJ2-1; clone_size: once; v_call: TRBV7-2; d_call: TRBD2; cdr3_aa: CASSFPSGGGNEQFF; cdr3_nt: TGTGCCAGCAGCTTCCCTTCGGGCGGGGGGAATGAGCAGTTCTTC
j_call: TRBJ1-1; clone_size: many; v_call: TRBV29-1; d_call: TRBD1; cdr3_aa: CSVVRTGETEAFF; cdr3_nt: TGCAGCGTTGTACGGACAGGGGAGACTGAAGCTTTCTTT
j_call: TRBJ1-5; clone_size: few; v_call: TRBV18; d_call: NA; cdr3_aa: CASSPAGDSNQPQHF; cdr3_nt: TGTGCCAGCTCACCGGCGGGAGATAGCAATCAGCCCCAGCATTTT
j_call: TRBJ2-1; clone_size: many; v_call: TRBV29-1; d_call: NA; cdr3_aa: CSVSKGSPNEQFF; cdr3_nt: TGCAGCGTATCTAAGGGTAGTCCCAATGAGCAGTTCTTC
j_call: TRBJ2-3; clone_size: few; v_call: TRBV20-1; d_call: NA; cdr3_aa: CSASDSLNTDTQYF; cdr3_nt: TGCAGTGCTAGCGATAGTCTTAATACAGATACGCAGTATTTT
j_call: TRBJ2-1; clone_size: few; v_call: TRBV6-2/TRBV6-3; d_call: TRBD2; cdr3_aa: CASLLAGGRNEQFF; cdr3_nt: TGTGCCAGCCTGCTAGCGGGGGGGCGTAATGAGCAGTTCTTC
j_call: TRBJ2-7; clone_size: NA; v_call: TRBV28; d_call: NA; cdr3_aa: CASSLRPGRGKYEQYF; cdr3_nt: TGTGCCAGCAGTTTACGTCCGGGACGCGGAAAGTACGAGCAGTACTTC
j_call: TRBJ2-1; clone_size: NA; v_call: TRBV12-3/TRBV12-4; d_call: TRBD2; cdr3_aa: CASSQPGLAESRASTNEQFF; cdr3_nt: TGTGCCAGCAGTCAACCGGGACTAGCGGAATCGAGGGCATCTACAAATGAGCAGTTCTTC